Below, 26 T cell receptor beta chains from the same sample are listed, as sequenced in a study of cytomegalovirus exposure and HLA in healthy donors. Vbeta (60) and Jbeta (13) primers were used in the PCR. Generated by immunoSEQ multiplex PCR, the TCRdb table keeps only in-frame clones and is missing some. The sample yields some 120,000 clones, approximately 73% seen once. The sequenced sample consisted of PBMCs. Every receptor here comes from a man aged 55 to 69 in good health and CMV-seropositive.

Of note for this clone: Its ends do not fully match the called genes, so a read error is possible. The chain has TRBV19 and TRBJ2-7; tentatively, D is TRBD2 (6 bases). The CDR3 runs to 14 residues. Germline CDR1 LNHDA, CDR2 SQIVND (reference sequence). The CDR3 protein is CASTNGGSSHEQYF. DNA of the CDR3: TGTGCCAGTACAAATGGGGGGTCCTCCCACGAGCAGTACTTC.

This chain links TRBV19 with TRBJ1-5; 7 nucleotides agree with TRBD1. The CDR3 consists of 14 residues. Trimming cost V 6 bases and J 2 bases; bases outside gene matches: 4. Germline CDR1 LNHDA, CDR2 SQIVND (reference sequence). The CDR3 is CASRGTGGNQPQHF. Here the CDR3 DNA reads TGTGCCAGTAGAGGCACAGGGGGCAATCAGCCCCAGCATTTT.

The J gene is TRBJ1-4, the V gene TRBV19; D not certain. Germline loops: CDR1 LNHDA, CDR2 SQIVND (reference sequence). The CDR3 has 21 residues. V was shortened by 3 bases and J by 0 bases, with 26 bases between the two germline ends. The CDR3: CASSMLHQASWKPATNEKLFF. The CDR3 DNA reads as TGTGCCAGTAGTATGCTACATCAGGCTTCCTGGAAGCCTGCAACTAATGAAAAACTGTTTTTT.

This clone was seen only a few times. The V gene is TRBV25-1, the J gene TRBJ1-2, with D unclear. The CDR3 has 13 residues. Germline CDR1 MGHDK, CDR2 SYGVNS. V was pared by 7 bases and J by 8 bases, with 17 bases between. In DNA form, the CDR3 reads TGTGCCAGCATGGAAACCCATTCCGGGGGCTACACCTTC. Residues: CASMETHSGGYTF.

In its sample, this clone was seen a few times. The J gene is TRBJ2-3, the V gene TRBV11-2; D is perhaps TRBD1 (6 bases). The CDR3 loop spans 15 amino acids. Germline CDR1 reads SGHAT; CDR2 reads FQNNGV. The V gene lost 2 bases and the J gene lost 3 bases, with 12 bases spanning the gap. The CDR3 spells CASSLQGTRTDTQYF. In DNA form, the CDR3 reads TGTGCCAGCAGCTTACAGGGGACAAGGACAGATACGCAGTATTTT. Full variable domain (remainder filled in from reference TRBV11-2 and TRBJ2-3): EAGVAQSPRYKIIEKRQSVAFWCNPISGHATLYWYQQILGQGPKLLIQFQNNGVVDDSQLPKDRFSAERLKGVDSTLKIQPAKLEDSAVYLCASSLQGTRTDTQYFGPGTRLTVL.

To note about this clone: Other DNA sequences within the sample encode an identical CDR3. V and J are TRBV6-5 and TRBJ1-5; no firm D call. Germline CDR1 and CDR2: MNHEY and SVGAGI. Trimming left V 2 bases short and J 7 bases short, with 9 bases between. The CDR3 has 13 residues. CDR3 residues: CASSYGTGQPQHF. The CDR3 nucleotides are TGTGCCAGCAGTTACGGCACGGGACAGCCCCAGCATTTT.

The chain has TRBV4-1 and TRBJ2-5; 9 positions agree with TRBD1. The germline V gene has CDR1 MGHRA and CDR2 YSYEKL. V lost 6 bases to trimming and J lost 1 base; unmatched junction nucleotides: 6. The CDR3 is made up of 15 amino acids. CDR3 in amino acids: CASSYRDRAQETQYF. The DNA for the CDR3 is TGCGCCAGCAGTTACCGGGACAGGGCCCAAGAGACCCAGTACTTC.

This chain connects TRBV5-8 to TRBJ1-3, with D unresolved. This CDR3 region has 15 residues. Looked up from germline, CDR1 is SGHTS and CDR2 is YDEGEE. V was pared by 1 base and J by 1 base, with 9 bases between. This CDR3 reads CASSLILGSGNTIYF. CDR3 nucleotide sequence: TGTGCCAGCAGCTTGATTCTAGGATCTGGAAACACCATATATTTT. The entire variable domain, with the rest obtained from reference TRBV5-8 and TRBJ1-3, is as follows: EAGVTQSPTHLIKTRGQQATLRCSPISGHTSVYWYQQALGLGLQFLLWYDEGEERNRGNFPPRFSGRQFPNYSSELNVNALELEDSALYLCASSLILGSGNTIYFGEGSWLTVV.

The rearrangement links TRBV27 to TRBJ2-7; 8 nucleotides match TRBD1. V was clipped by 6 bases and J by 5 bases; unmatched bases: 12. The CDR3 extends over 15 amino acids. Looked up from germline, CDR1 is MNHEY and CDR2 is SMNVEV (reference sequence). The CDR3 region is CASRDRVGIYDEQYF. CDR3 nucleotides: TGTGCCAGCAGGGACAGGGTGGGTATCTACGACGAGCAGTACTTC.

The chain combines TRBV5-1 with TRBJ2-2; TRBD2 is a possible D gene (5 bases). The CDR3 spans 17 residues. CDR1 is SGHRS and CDR2 is YFSETQ in the germline V gene. Trimming left V 0 bases short and J 4 bases short, with 16 bases between. CDR3 in amino acids: CASSLEAYGLSTGELFF. CDR3 nucleotides: TGCGCCAGCAGCTTGGAGGCTTACGGACTTTCCACCGGGGAGCTGTTTTTT.

This clone was picked up a small number of times. The chain combines TRBV7-9 with TRBJ1-3; 7 bases are a match to TRBD1. The CDR3 has 15 residues. V was pared by 5 bases and J by 5 bases, with 9 bases of the junction left unmatched. Germline values: CDR1 SEHNR, CDR2 FQNEAQ (reference sequence). This chain's CDR3 is CASSTFRDSRNTIYF. The CDR3 coding sequence is TGTGCCAGCAGCACCTTCCGGGACAGCCGAAACACCATATATTTT.

V is TRBV29-1 and J is TRBJ1-1, with TRBD1 matching over 8 bases. Germline lookup yields CDR1 SQVTM and CDR2 ANQGSEA. The trim removed 7 bases at V and 3 bases at J, leaving 4 bases unmatched. The CDR3 consists of 12 residues. The CDR3 region has the DNA TGCAGCGGTGGACAGGGCTACACTGAAGCTTTCTTT. Its protein product is CSGGQGYTEAFF.

This clone was picked up one time. The V and J genes are TRBV5-1 and TRBJ1-2, with no clear D. V was shortened by 5 bases and J by 6 bases, with 20 bases between the two germline ends. The germline V gene encodes CDR1 SGHRS and CDR2 YFSETQ. CDR3 size: 15 residues. The CDR3 nucleotides read TGCGCCAGCAGTGGGGAGACCCGAGGGTCTCATGGCTACACCTTC. It yields the protein CASSGETRGSHGYTF.

The V call is TRBV9, the J call TRBJ2-5; 9 nucleotides match TRBD2. After removal of 0 bases from V and 4 bases from J, the junction contained 10 bases not matched to a gene. The CDR3 totals 17 residues. Germline CDR1 is SGDLS and CDR2 is YYNGEE. CDR3 nucleotides: TGTGCCAGCAGCGTAGTGGGGAGCGGGGGGTTGGGAGAGACCCAGTACTTC. Amino acids: CASSVVGSGGLGETQYF. Filled out from reference TRBV9 and TRBJ2-5, the complete variable domain reads DSGVTQTPKHLITATGQRVTLRCSPRSGDLSVYWYQQSLDQGLQFLIQYYNGEERAKGNILERFSAQQFPDLHSELNLSSLELGDSALYFCASSVVGSGGLGETQYFGPGTRLLVL.

The chain recombines TRBV5-1 with TRBJ2-2; D call uncertain. With 0 bases removed from V and 3 bases from J, the gap between germline ends came to 6 bases. The CDR3 contains 14 residues. Germline V gene lookup returns CDR1 SGHRS and CDR2 YFSETQ. The CDR3 sequence is CASSLVIDTGELFF. In DNA form, the CDR3 reads TGCGCCAGCAGCTTGGTAATTGACACCGGGGAGCTGTTTTTT.

V and J are TRBV7-9 and TRBJ1-2, with D maybe TRBD1 (6 bases). Germline lookup yields CDR1 SEHNR and CDR2 FQNEAQ (reference sequence). The V and J ends lost 6 bases and 8 bases respectively, with 25 bases between them. This CDR3 region has 16 residues. CDR3 sequence (DNA): TGTGCCAGCAGTCCCGATCCGGGACAAGGGACCCCGGGCTACACCTTC. This gives the protein CASSPDPGQGTPGYTF.

The CDR3 coding sequence is TGCGCCAGCAGCTTGGGAAGAGGGACAGACGTCTACGAGCAGTACTTC. Its translation is CASSLGRGTDVYEQYF. This rearrangement joins TRBV5-1 to TRBJ2-7; 7 bases are a match to TRBD1. This CDR3 contains 16 residues. Unmatched junction bases numbered 9, after V lost 0 bases and J lost 3 bases. Germline-derived CDR1 and CDR2 are SGHRS and YFSETQ. Filled out from reference TRBV5-1 and TRBJ2-7, the complete variable domain reads KAGVTQTPRYLIKTRGQQVTLSCSPISGHRSVSWYQQTPGQGLQFLFEYFSETQRNKGNFPGRFSGRQFSNSRSEMNVSTLELGDSALYLCASSLGRGTDVYEQYFGPGTRLTVT.

This clone was seen more than once but under ten times. V usage is TRBV4-2 and J usage is TRBJ2-7; D possibly corresponds to TRBD1 (6 bases). Germline V CDR1 and CDR2: LGHNA, YNFKEQ. Trimming removed 4 bases from V and 12 bases from J, with 19 bases in between. The length of the CDR3 is 13 residues. In DNA, the CDR3 is TGTGCCAGCAGCCTTATCCCCCGGGACAATCTGTACTTC. Translated: CASSLIPRDNLYF.

V is TRBV28 and J is TRBJ1-6; D is unresolved. With 3 bases removed from V and 0 bases from J, the gap between germline ends came to 12 bases. The length of the CDR3 is 17 residues. CDR1 is MDHEN and CDR2 is SYDVKM in the germline V gene. CDR3 DNA: TGTGCCAGCAGTTTTCCCACGCGGAGCTCCTATAATTCACCCCTCCACTTT. Its translation is CASSFPTRSSYNSPLHF. Drawing the rest from reference TRBV28 and TRBJ1-6, the complete variable domain is DVKVTQSSRYLVKRTGEKVFLECVQDMDHENMFWYRQDPGLGLRLIYFSYDVKMKEKGDIPEGYSVSREKKERFSLILESASTNQTSMYLCASSFPTRSSYNSPLHFGNGTRLTVT.

The rearrangement joins TRBV6-1 to TRBJ1-1, with 7 bases aligning to TRBD1. The V and J ends lost 7 bases and 5 bases, in that order; junction bases with no gene match: 7. CDR3 length: 13 residues. Germline V CDR1 and CDR2: MNHNS, SASEGT. CDR3 residues: CASTLTGETEAFF. The DNA for the CDR3 is TGTGCCAGCACCCTAACAGGGGAGACTGAAGCTTTCTTT.

This clone was detected only a few times. Other nucleotide sequences from this sample produce the same CDR3. V usage is TRBV19 and J usage is TRBJ1-5; 7 bases align to TRBD1. The CDR3 is 13 amino acids. Germline V gene lookup returns CDR1 LNHDA and CDR2 SQIVND (reference sequence). V gave up 8 bases and J gave up 2 bases; unmatched junction bases: 3. CDR3 sequence (DNA): TGTGCCAGTTCCGGGACAGGCAATCAGCCCCAGCATTTT. Translating it yields CASSGTGNQPQHF.

The table lists this clone with a count of one. Germline is not matched at one junction end, which may reflect a read error. The chain employs TRBV20-1 and TRBJ1-2, with a possible D match to TRBD1 (5 bases). The CDR3 runs 8 residues. Germline V gene data show CDR1 as DFQATT and CDR2 as SNEGSKA (reference sequence). CDR3 sequence (DNA): TGCAGTGCTAAGACGGGGGGCTTC. Translation gives CSAKTGGF.

J is TRBJ2-7 and V is TRBV6-5; D perhaps matches TRBD2 (6 bases). V lost 4 bases and J 8 bases, leaving 21 bases between the germline ends. The germline gives CDR1 MNHEY, CDR2 SVGAGI. The CDR3 totals 15 residues. Written as DNA, the CDR3 is TGTGCCAGCAGTTCCGGAGGGAGCCCCCCCATCAAGCAGTACTTC. This codes for CASSSGGSPPIKQYF.

The CDR3 sequence: CASSFFQAKDTQYF. The CDR3 DNA sequence: TGTGCCAGCAGCTTTTTTCAGGCCAAAGATACGCAGTATTTT. The V and J genes are TRBV5-6 and TRBJ2-3; D uncertain. Germline CDR1 is SGHDT and CDR2 is YYEEEE. The CDR3 length is 14 residues. Trimming left V 2 bases short and J 5 bases short, with 12 bases between.

This clone was seen a single time. The chain has TRBV15 and TRBJ2-3; perhaps TRBD2 as D (6 bases). The CDR3 is 15 residues long. CDR1 is LNHNV and CDR2 is YYDKDF in the germline V gene (reference sequence). With 2 bases removed from V and 6 bases from J, the gap between germline ends came to 15 bases. The CDR3 region is CATSRWTTAGDTQYF. Here the CDR3 DNA reads TGTGCCACCAGCAGATGGACTACAGCCGGGGATACGCAGTATTTT.

The chain couples TRBV2 to TRBJ1-1, with D possibly being TRBD1 (6 bases). V gave up 6 bases and J gave up 0 bases, with 8 bases separating them. CDR1 and CDR2 from the germline V gene are SNHLY and FYNNEI. This CDR3 spans 13 amino acids. The DNA for the CDR3 is TGTGCCAGCAGAAGGACAGTGAACACTGAAGCTTTCTTT. Translated, it gives CASRRTVNTEAFF.